This passage covers 16 T cell receptor beta chains from one sample sequenced in a study of tissue T cells after allogeneic stem cell transplantation. Clones were read by immunoSEQ multiplex PCR, and TCRdb kept only the in-frame ones, dropping some. The sample has some 520 clones, roughly four fifths seen once. The material was liver tissue, obtained at autopsy. These receptors were taken from a female patient aged 40-69 years with steroid-refractory graft-versus-host disease after an allogeneic stem cell transplant. Some T cells may arise from the graft donor.

This clone turned up a few times. The chain is built from TRBV6-5 and TRBJ1-3; D possibly corresponds to TRBD1 (5 bases). Germline V CDR1 and CDR2: MNHEY, SVGAGI. The length of the CDR3 is 11 residues. Deletions cut 10 bases from V and 4 bases from J, with 8 bases between. CDR3 in amino acids: CATKGGNTIYF. CDR3 sequence (DNA): TGTGCCACCAAGGGGGGAAACACCATATATTTT.

The J gene is TRBJ2-7, the V gene TRBV6-5; 9 bases agree with TRBD1. Germline values: CDR1 MNHEY, CDR2 SVGAGI. The CDR3 runs 13 residues. CDR3 in amino acids: CAGLGTGSYEQYF. The CDR3 bases are TGTGCGGGTTTAGGGACAGGGTCTTACGAGCAGTACTTC.

The rearrangement joins TRBV5-1 to TRBJ2-5; weak D call: TRBD2 (5 bases). Between the trimmed V and J ends, which lost 2 bases and 1 base, there was a span of 9 bases. The CDR3 totals 14 residues. Germline CDR1 SGHRS, CDR2 YFSETQ. For the CDR3, the DNA is TGCGCCAGCAGCTTTAGCGACTTCCAAGAGACCCAGTACTTC. It codes for CASSFSDFQETQYF. Full variable domain (remainder filled in from reference TRBV5-1 and TRBJ2-5): KAGVTQTPRYLIKTRGQQVTLSCSPISGHRSVSWYQQTPGQGLQFLFEYFSETQRNKGNFPGRFSGRQFSNSRSEMNVSTLELGDSALYLCASSFSDFQETQYFGPGTRLLVL.

The CDR3 sequence is CASSTQGMNTEAFF. DNA for the CDR3: TGTGCCAGCAGTACACAGGGAATGAACACTGAAGCTTTCTTT. This chain uses TRBV28 with TRBJ1-1; D is perhaps TRBD1 (6 bases). V lost 5 bases, J lost 0 bases, and 10 bases lay in between. The CDR3 extends over 14 amino acids. Germline V gene sequence: CDR1 MDHEN, CDR2 SYDVKM.

The chain is built from TRBV5-4 and TRBJ2-5, with 8 bases matching TRBD1. This CDR3 comprises 16 residues. The V and J ends lost 4 bases and 5 bases, in that order; junction bases with no gene match: 13. Germline V lookup: CDR1 SGHNT, CDR2 YYREEE (reference sequence). The CDR3 nucleotides are TGTGCCAGCAGCAGACGGGACAGGTGGAAAGTGGAGACCCAGTACTTC. Its protein is CASSRRDRWKVETQYF.

The V gene is TRBV4-1, the J gene TRBJ2-7, with D possibly matching TRBD2 (5 bases). The V end was cut by 4 bases, the J end by 2 bases, with 9 bases between. The CDR3 runs to 13 residues. Germline CDR1 reads MGHRA; CDR2 reads YSYEKL. CDR3 bases: TGCGCCAGCAGCCTCGGGGTTACCTACGAGCAGTACTTC. This gives the protein CASSLGVTYEQYF.

This chain links TRBV11-2 with TRBJ2-5; D may be TRBD1 (5 bases). V lost 2 bases and J 5 bases, leaving 9 bases between the germline ends. The CDR3 loop spans 13 amino acids. CDR1 is SGHAT, CDR2 FQNNGV, per germline. CDR3 amino acids: CASSLSGLETQYF. The CDR3 DNA sequence: TGTGCCAGCAGCTTATCAGGGTTGGAGACCCAGTACTTC.

V is TRBV11-2 and J is TRBJ2-5, with no clear D. Looked up from germline, CDR1 is SGHAT and CDR2 is FQNNGV. The CDR3 length is 13 residues. Trimming left V 0 bases short and J 3 bases short, with 5 bases between. The CDR3 sequence: CASSLEAEETQYF. CDR3 nucleotides: TGTGCCAGCAGCTTAGAGGCGGAAGAGACCCAGTACTTC.

This chain joins TRBV7-9 and TRBJ2-3; 7 positions agree with TRBD1. Germline V gives CDR1 SEHNR, CDR2 FQNEAQ (reference sequence). This CDR3 spans 15 amino acids. Losses at the gene ends were 7 bases for V and 1 base for J; bases not matched to a gene: 8. The CDR3 is CASTSLGQRTDTQYF. CDR3 DNA sequence: TGTGCCAGCACCTCCCTGGGACAGCGCACAGATACGCAGTATTTT. Full variable domain (remainder filled in from reference TRBV7-9 and TRBJ2-3): DTGVSQNPRHKITKRGQNVTFRCDPISEHNRLYWYRQTLGQGPEFLTYFQNEAQLEKSRLLSDRFSAERPKGSFSTLEIQRTEQGDSAMYLCASTSLGQRTDTQYFGPGTRLTVL.

V and J are TRBV12-3 or TRBV12-4 and TRBJ1-2, with D tentatively TRBD1 (6 bases). The CDR3 is made up of 13 amino acids. Trimming removed 3 bases from V and 5 bases from J, with 10 bases in between. The chain's CDR3 is CASSLNTGYGYTF. The CDR3 region has the DNA TGTGCCAGCAGTTTGAATACAGGGTATGGCTACACCTTC.

V is TRBV11-2 and J is TRBJ2-7; D is tentatively TRBD1 or TRBD2 (5 bases each). Germline V gene lookup returns CDR1 SGHAT and CDR2 FQNNGV. The CDR3 spans 12 residues. V dropped 6 bases and J dropped 4 bases, with 10 bases sitting between them. CDR3 region: CASSGTRYEQYF. CDR3 sequence (DNA): TGTGCCAGCAGTGGGACGAGATACGAGCAGTACTTC.

This clone has just one count. The chain couples TRBV5-6 to TRBJ1-1, with D perhaps TRBD1 (6 bases). Trimming removed 1 base at V and 1 base at J, with 14 bases between. CDR3 size: 16 residues. Germline lookup yields CDR1 SGHDT and CDR2 YYEEEE. CDR3 sequence: CASSLRRGGPNTEAFF. DNA of the CDR3: TGTGCCAGCAGCTTGAGGAGGGGGGGCCCGAACACTGAAGCTTTCTTT.

The chain carries TRBV4-1 and TRBJ2-7, with D tentatively TRBD1 (6 bases). The V gene's germline CDR1 is MGHRA and CDR2 YSYEKL. The V and J ends lost 3 bases and 2 bases respectively, with 8 bases between them. The CDR3 sequence is 13 residues long. The CDR3 here is CASSQRTAYEQYF. The CDR3 DNA sequence: TGCGCCAGCAGCCAGAGGACAGCCTACGAGCAGTACTTC.

The V call is TRBV6-5, the J call TRBJ2-1; the match to TRBD2 covers 11 bases. This CDR3 contains 15 residues. Germline V lookup: CDR1 MNHEY, CDR2 SVGAGI. V gave up 6 bases and J gave up 8 bases; unmatched junction bases: 9. CDR3: CASSGIAGGPYEQFF. CDR3 nucleotide sequence: TGTGCCAGCAGCGGCATAGCGGGGGGGCCCTATGAGCAGTTCTTC.

This sequence joins TRBV7-2 and TRBJ1-2, with 9 bases fitting TRBD1. The ends lost 2 bases at V and 1 base at J; junction bases unmatched: 8. Per germline, CDR1 SGHTA and CDR2 FQGNSA. There are 17 residues in the CDR3. CDR3 coding DNA: TGTGCCAGCAGCTTACCCTTACAGGGGGCGCGTAACTATGGCTACACCTTC. Translation: CASSLPLQGARNYGYTF.

The genes are TRBV23-1 and TRBJ2-3; D remains ambiguous. TRBV23-1 is an open reading frame, and its role is uncertain. Trimming removed 0 bases at V and 7 bases at J, with 8 bases between. CDR3 size: 13 residues. CDR3 loop: CASSQSYVNTQYF. The CDR3 DNA is TGCGCCAGCAGTCAATCGTATGTAAATACGCAGTATTTT.